The sequence of this T cell receptor beta chain was determined in a study of blood T cells in healthy people across ages. Germline loops: CDR1 SGHRS, CDR2 YFSETQ. This CDR3 has 13 residues. V lost 6 bases, J lost 5 bases, and 7 bases stayed unmatched. Primed by a sample-barcoded 5' primer and a J-beta primer mix, a second PCR proceeded for 7 to 11 cycles. A single record per CDR3 protein comes from TCRdb applying MiXCR to the 5' RACE reads. The table records hundreds of thousands of distinct CDR3 sequences, 22% of them present only once. The TCR originated in a man in his sixties or seventies in good health. V is TRBV5-1 and J is TRBJ2-5; 7 nucleotides align to TRBD1. The sample consisted of blood. CDR3 loop: CASMDRPRETQYF. The CDR3 DNA reads as TGCGCCAGCATGGACAGGCCCAGGGAGACCCAGTACTTC.